This T cell receptor (beta chain) was recovered during a study of T cell repertoires in cytomegalovirus infection (dated by TCRdb to the late 2010s). For the wider study: Alongside well-studied HLA-B-restricted epitopes, the peptide stimulations were aimed at recently identified HLA-C-restricted CMV epitopes, whose presentation resists viral immunomodulation. Because public TCR beta signatures pointed to carriage of CMV infection together with the matching HLA type, the HLA type of each donor mattered for the analysis. The investigation overall reported the following: Carriers of CMV infection plus the relevant HLA type were discriminated by the cumulative frequency of public TCR beta family members in the study cohort and in an independent roughly 320-donor cohort. The ex vivo response was dominated by HLA-C-restricted CMV-specific TCR beta clonotypes, and the single most frequent clonotype in two of eight donors was supplied by these HLA-C-restricted clonotypes.

Looking up the germline V gene yields CDR1 LGHNA and CDR2 YSLEER. V has 0 bases trimmed and J has 2 bases trimmed; junction bases matching no gene number 2. There are 15 amino acids in the CDR3, from cysteine to phenylalanine inclusive. Just the 45-base CDR3 DNA is kept, in frame starting at base 1. Instrument used: Illumina HiSeq 1500. TCRdb redid the processing of the public reads, applying fastp at Q25 and MiXCR, and retained in-frame beta chains. Each entry merges the rows of one CDR3 protein and shows their most common DNA and genes. This sample has 60,000 to 75,000 distinct CDR3 sequences in its table, and about 27% of those were observed once. The ten largest clones take up 59% of the sample. This clonotype came up once. Its antigen specificity is not known. Base quality data are lacking; no much larger clone is found one base away. One read alone provides weak support. The treatment or condition label of this sample denotes: in vitro stimulation with specific CMV peptide epitopes to enrich CMV-specific T cells.

Sequencing was performed on CD8+ T cells from cultured PBMCs, taken from culture after CMV antigen stimulation. The chain joins TRBV4-3 to TRBJ2-5; 8 nucleotides in the junction match TRBD1. This TCR was sampled from a human donor in good health (CMV status not recorded). Some clones in this sample may be carry-over from other donors' samples. The CDR3: CASSQDWTGQETQYF. Read as DNA, the sequence is TGCGCCAGCAGCCAAGATTGGACAGGGCAAGAGACCCAGTACTTC.